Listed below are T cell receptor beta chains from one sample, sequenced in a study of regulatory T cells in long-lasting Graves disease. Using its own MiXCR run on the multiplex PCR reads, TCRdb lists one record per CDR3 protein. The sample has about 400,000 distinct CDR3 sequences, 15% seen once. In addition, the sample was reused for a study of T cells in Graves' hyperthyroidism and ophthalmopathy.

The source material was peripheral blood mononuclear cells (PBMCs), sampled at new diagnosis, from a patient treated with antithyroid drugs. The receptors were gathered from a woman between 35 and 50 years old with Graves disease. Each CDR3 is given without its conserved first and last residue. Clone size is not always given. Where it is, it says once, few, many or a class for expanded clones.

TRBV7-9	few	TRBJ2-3	ASSSALLRLGTDTQY
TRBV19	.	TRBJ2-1	ASSPLIGTRTLGEQF
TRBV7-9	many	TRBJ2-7	ASSFGGSGEQY
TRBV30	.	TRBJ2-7	AWSVGNYEQY
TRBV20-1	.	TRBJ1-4	SVQGDTGKLF
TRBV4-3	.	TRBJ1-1	ASSLVTDPSEAF
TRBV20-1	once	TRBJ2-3	SARPAGGPRTDTQY
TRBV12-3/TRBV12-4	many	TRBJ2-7	AIQSSRDNPYEQY
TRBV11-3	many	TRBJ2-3	ASSSPRGTF
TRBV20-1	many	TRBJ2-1	SASRGAGTYNEQF
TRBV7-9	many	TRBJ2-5	ASATIIQETQY
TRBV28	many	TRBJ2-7	ASSFRQTYEQY
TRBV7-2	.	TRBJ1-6	ASSLGTVNSPLH
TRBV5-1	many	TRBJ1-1	ASSSTWNTEAF
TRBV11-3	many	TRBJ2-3	ASSPPGGRFTDTQY
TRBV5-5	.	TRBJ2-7	ATRDYPSSYEQY
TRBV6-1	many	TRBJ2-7	ASTPGLTYEQY
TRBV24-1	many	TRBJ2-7	ATSDFVLALNSYEQY
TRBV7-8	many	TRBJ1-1	ASSRQGRMNTEAF
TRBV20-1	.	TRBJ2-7	SASARDRGRTSYEQY
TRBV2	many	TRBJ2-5	ASIHGTSGGYQETQY
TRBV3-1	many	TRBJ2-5	ASSQRLVGETQY
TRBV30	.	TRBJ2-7	AWTSGTYEQY
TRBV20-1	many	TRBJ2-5	SARILPETQY
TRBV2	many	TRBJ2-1	ASRITGFVQF
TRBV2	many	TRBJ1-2	ASSVGNYGYT
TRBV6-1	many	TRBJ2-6	ASSELGNSGANVLT
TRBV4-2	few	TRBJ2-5	ASNPGLAGQETQY
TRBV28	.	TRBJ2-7	ASSLVGLAGNEQY
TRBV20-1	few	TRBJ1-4	SAREHNEKLF
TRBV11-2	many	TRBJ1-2	ASSLGGTGYT
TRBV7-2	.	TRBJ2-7	ASSHAGEAYEQY
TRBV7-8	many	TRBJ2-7	ASSLTTTSGTAASYEQY
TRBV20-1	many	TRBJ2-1	SARPRAAQEQF
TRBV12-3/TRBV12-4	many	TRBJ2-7	ASSFSGSIYEQY
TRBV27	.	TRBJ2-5	ATSDGKETQY
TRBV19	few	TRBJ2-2	ASSPLARELF
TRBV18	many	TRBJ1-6	ASSASGTGIGSPLH
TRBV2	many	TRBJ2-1	ASAGLAGSEQF
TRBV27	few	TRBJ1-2	ASSPMTGDDGYT
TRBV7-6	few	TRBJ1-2	ASSLEPELYGYT
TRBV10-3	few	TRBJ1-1	AIRDRGETEAF
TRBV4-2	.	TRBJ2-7	ASSREAGDSEQY
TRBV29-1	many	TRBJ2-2	SVERSGGAGELF
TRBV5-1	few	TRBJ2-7	ASSLLAGGSHEQY
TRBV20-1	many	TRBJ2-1	SAMRQVGYNEQF
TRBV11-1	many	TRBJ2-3	ASSLVRGGTDTQY
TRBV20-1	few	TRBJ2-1	SARDNEQF